This T cell receptor beta chain was obtained from a study of blood T cell repertoires in COVID-19. Assay: immunoSEQ multiplex PCR; the TCRdb copy retains only in-frame clones and omits some. The data hold around 250,000 clones, with under 90% observed a single time. Participant age was roughly 18 to 100 years, and participants resided in about two dozen US areas. Cohort 3 donors counted as recovered after two negative PCRs, clearance, or resolved symptoms. CDR3 length equals 15 residues. Germline V gives CDR1 SGHTA, CDR2 FQGNSA. Trimming removed 1 base from V and 8 bases from J, with 15 bases in between.

This clonotype was sampled from a man aged 18 to 29 who had recovered from COVID-19. The chain carries TRBV7-2 and TRBJ2-1, with D maybe TRBD1 (6 bases). The specimen was PBMCs or T cells enriched from blood (not recorded which). CDR3 nucleotide sequence: TGTGCCAGCAGCTTAGGGGTTTATAAGGGGGATGAGCAGTTCTTC. Translated, it gives CASSLGVYKGDEQFF.